The TCR beta chain under discussion was sequenced for a study of blood T cell repertoires in COVID-19. Clones were read by immunoSEQ multiplex PCR, and TCRdb kept only the in-frame ones, dropping some. Of approximately 300,000 clones listed, around 90% were seen once; the top ten hold approximately 6.5%. Sequencing input: peripheral blood. The clonotype originates from a woman between 45 and 65 years old with COVID-19, enrolled during active disease.

In DNA form, the CDR3 reads TGTGCCACCAGTGACGCAGGGTCTAGGGGCTACACCTTC. Residues: CATSDAGSRGYTF. The chain recombines TRBV24-1 with TRBJ1-2; the D gene is possibly TRBD1 (5 bases). The CDR3 length is 13 residues. CDR1 is KGHDR and CDR2 is SFDVKD in the germline V gene. The V end lost 4 bases, the J end lost 8 bases, and 13 bases lay between the germline ends.